This TCR beta chain derives from a study of cytomegalovirus exposure and HLA in healthy donors. Study-level findings and limits: In a later analysis, V- and J-gene trimming of beta chains associated with a DCLRE1C missense variant, replicated independently.

In regard to this clone: Antigen specificity is unknown.

Amplification used 60 Vbeta primers and 13 Jbeta primers. Assay used: immunoSEQ multiplex PCR; TCRdb lists only in-frame clones, some missing. The table includes under 150,000 clones, roughly three quarters detected once. CDR1 is SGHDN, CDR2 FVKESK, per germline. V was trimmed by 1 base and J by 0 bases, leaving 18 bases between them. The CDR3 has 19 residues. This clonotype was sampled from a woman in her thirties or forties in good health and CMV-seronegative. The chain joins TRBV14 to TRBJ2-2; TRBD2 might be the D (6 bases). Sequencing was performed on PBMCs. This chain's CDR3 is CASSQALAEGHPNTGELFF. The CDR3 DNA reads as TGTGCCAGCAGCCAAGCGTTAGCGGAGGGGCACCCGAACACCGGGGAGCTGTTTTTT.